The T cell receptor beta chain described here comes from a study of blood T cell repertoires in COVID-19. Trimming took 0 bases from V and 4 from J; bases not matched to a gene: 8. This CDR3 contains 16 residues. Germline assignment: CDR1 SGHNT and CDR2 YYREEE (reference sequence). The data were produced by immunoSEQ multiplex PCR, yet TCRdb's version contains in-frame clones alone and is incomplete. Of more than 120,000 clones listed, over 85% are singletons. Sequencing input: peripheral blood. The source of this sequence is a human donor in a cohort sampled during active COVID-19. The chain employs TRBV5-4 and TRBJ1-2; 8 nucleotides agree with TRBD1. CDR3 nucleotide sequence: TGTGCCAGCAGCTTGGGTACTGCAGGGGGCGGCTATGGCTACACCTTC. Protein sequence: CASSLGTAGGGYGYTF.